A selection of T cell receptor beta chains follows, all from one sample in a study of blood T cell repertoires in COVID-19. TCRdb's copy holds only in-frame clones and misses some; the assay was immunoSEQ multiplex PCR. Of around 250,000 clones listed, 86% are singletons. The sequencing sample was made of peripheral blood. The receptors here all came from a man older than 75 with acute or convalescent COVID-19. Both conserved end residues are part of each CDR3. D genes are given only for firm matches. Rows give clone size only sometimes, using once, few, many, or a class for an expanded clone.

cdr3_nt: TGTGCCAGCAGTTCACTGGGGCAGGGAGGTGAAAAACTGTTTTTT
cdr3_aa: CASSSLGQGGEKLFF
clone_size: -
d_call: -
v_call: TRBV11-2
j_call: TRBJ1-4

cdr3_nt: TGTGCCAGCAGTTCCCAAGGAAGGGGTGGCTACACCTTC
cdr3_aa: CASSSQGRGGYTF
clone_size: -
d_call: -
v_call: TRBV28
j_call: TRBJ1-2

cdr3_nt: TGTGCCAGCAGGGGGACAGGGGGCGTCGGCTATGGCTACACCTTC
cdr3_aa: CASRGTGGVGYGYTF
clone_size: -
d_call: TRBD1
v_call: TRBV19
j_call: TRBJ1-2

cdr3_nt: TGTGCCACCAGTGATCCAAAACCAGCGGGAGGGAGAGAGACCCAGTACTTC
cdr3_aa: CATSDPKPAGGRETQYF
clone_size: -
d_call: TRBD2
v_call: TRBV24-1
j_call: TRBJ2-5

cdr3_nt: TGTGCTAGCAGCTTACAGGGAAACACCGGGGAGCTGTTTTTT
cdr3_aa: CASSLQGNTGELFF
clone_size: -
d_call: -
v_call: TRBV7-7
j_call: TRBJ2-2

cdr3_nt: TGTGCCAGCAGTCCGGGACAGCTTTATGGCTACACCTTC
cdr3_aa: CASSPGQLYGYTF
clone_size: -
d_call: TRBD1
v_call: TRBV28
j_call: TRBJ1-2

cdr3_nt: TGTGCCAGCAGCGTAGGCGGAGGAGAGGAGCAGTACTTC
cdr3_aa: CASSVGGGEEQYF
clone_size: once
d_call: -
v_call: TRBV9
j_call: TRBJ2-7

cdr3_nt: TGTGCCAGTAGTATAGGGGGAGCGGGAGTAGAGACCCAGTACTTC
cdr3_aa: CASSIGGAGVETQYF
clone_size: -
d_call: TRBD2
v_call: TRBV19
j_call: TRBJ2-5

cdr3_nt: TGTGCCACCAGTGAAACCGGACAATCCTACGAGCAGTACTTC
cdr3_aa: CATSETGQSYEQYF
clone_size: -
d_call: -
v_call: TRBV24-1
j_call: TRBJ2-7

cdr3_nt: TGTGCCAGCAGCCACCGACAGGCCGGACATCAGCCCCAGCATTTT
cdr3_aa: CASSHRQAGHQPQHF
clone_size: -
d_call: -
v_call: TRBV3-1/TRBV3-2
j_call: TRBJ1-5